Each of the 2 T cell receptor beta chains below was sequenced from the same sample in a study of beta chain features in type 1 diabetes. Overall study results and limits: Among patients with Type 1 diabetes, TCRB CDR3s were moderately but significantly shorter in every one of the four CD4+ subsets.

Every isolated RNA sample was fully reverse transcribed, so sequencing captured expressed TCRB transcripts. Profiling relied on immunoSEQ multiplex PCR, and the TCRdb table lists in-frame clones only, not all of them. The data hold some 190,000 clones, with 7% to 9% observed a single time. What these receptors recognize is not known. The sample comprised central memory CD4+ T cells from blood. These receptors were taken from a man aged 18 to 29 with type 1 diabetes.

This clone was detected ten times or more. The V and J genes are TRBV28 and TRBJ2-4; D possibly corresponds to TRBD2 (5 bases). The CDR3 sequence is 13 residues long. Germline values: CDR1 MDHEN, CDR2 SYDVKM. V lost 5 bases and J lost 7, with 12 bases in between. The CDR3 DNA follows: TGTGCCAGCAGTCCCCCCGGGGTGAACATTCAGTACTTC. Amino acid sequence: CASSPPGVNIQYF.

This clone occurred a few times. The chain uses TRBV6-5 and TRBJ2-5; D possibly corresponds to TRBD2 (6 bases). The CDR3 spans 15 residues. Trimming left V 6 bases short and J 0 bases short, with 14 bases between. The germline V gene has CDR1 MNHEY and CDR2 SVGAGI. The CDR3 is CASRPGRDYQETQYF. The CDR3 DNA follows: TGTGCCAGCAGACCCGGGCGGGACTACCAAGAGACCCAGTACTTC.